This T cell receptor (beta chain) was recorded in a study of shared clonotypes between healthy human individuals. V lost 0 bases, J lost 2 bases, and 5 bases stayed unmatched. The germline gives CDR1 SGHRS, CDR2 YFSETQ. This CDR3 spans 16 amino acids. In the case of this clone: The same CDR3 can be traced to other DNA sequences in this sample.

Sorted subsets were amplified in replicate PCRs using approximately 200 ng DNA, around 30,000 T cell genomes. Produced via immunoSEQ multiplex PCR; TCRdb's table is partial and in-frame only. The sample contains roughly 2.6 million clones, around 94% of which appear only once. The receptor's source is a young man in good health. The sequenced material came from naive CD4+ T cells sorted from blood. Described subset: CD45RA+ positively selected. V gene TRBV5-1 combines with J gene TRBJ2-5; 9 positions match TRBD2. The CDR3 DNA reads TGCGCCAGCAGCTTGGGGGCTAGCGGGGCGCAAGAGACCCAGTACTTC. Its translation: CASSLGASGAQETQYF.